This T cell receptor beta chain was observed in a study of T-cell memory formation after mild COVID-19. This clonotype was recorded once. Each CDR3 protein gets one entry after TCRdb re-called the 5' RACE reads with MiXCR. This table holds approximately 400,000 distinct CDR3 sequences, about 24% found once. Germline CDR1 LNHNV, CDR2 YYDKDF (reference sequence). This CDR3 has 12 residues. Trimming stripped 5 bases from V and 3 bases from J, with 8 bases between. Sequencing was carried out using PBMCs or a T cell subset sorted from them (not recorded which). The source is an adult woman who had mild COVID-19 (a few samples of this study predate the infection). Cell type and time point are not known. V usage is TRBV15 and J usage is TRBJ2-7; D not certain. As DNA, the CDR3 is TGTGCCACCAGCCAGGACGGCTACGAGCAGTACTTC. Encoded protein: CATSQDGYEQYF.